This T cell receptor (beta chain) originates from a study of T cells in Graves' hyperthyroidism and ophthalmopathy. Study results and limitations: Clonotypes that were expanded in thyroid above 0.001 mostly appeared in blood too.

Amplified regions were TCR beta CDR3 sequences from RNA transcripts. First-round RT-PCR with HTBI primers amplified the TCR CDR3 region. Via MiXCR, TCRdb re-called the multiplex PCR reads, giving one row per CDR3 protein. Of over 650,000 distinct CDR3 sequences in the sample, 45% were seen once. This clonotype was detected only a few times. Antigen: not known. Lactation, pregnancy, other autoimmune disease or uncontrolled infection led to exclusion of patients. The CDR3 runs to 14 residues. From germline, CDR1 is SGHTA and CDR2 FQGNSA. V lost 3 bases to trimming and J lost 7 bases, with 15 bases between them.

Sequenced sample: peripheral blood or thyroid tissue (not recorded which). J is TRBJ1-1 and V is TRBV7-2; tentatively, D is TRBD1 (6 bases). This receptor was identified in an adult man with Graves' disease, either hyperthyroidism or ophthalmopathy (not recorded which). CDR3 in DNA: TGTGCCAGCAGCTTCAGCCGGGGGGCGGGTGAAGCTTTCTTT. Its translation: CASSFSRGAGEAFF. Full variable domain (remainder filled in from reference TRBV7-2 and TRBJ1-1): GAGVSQSPSNKVTEKGKDVELRCDPISGHTALYWYRQSLGQGLEFLIYFQGNSAPDKSGLPSDRFSAERTGGSVSTLTIQRTQQEDSAVYLCASSFSRGAGEAFFGQGTRLTVV.